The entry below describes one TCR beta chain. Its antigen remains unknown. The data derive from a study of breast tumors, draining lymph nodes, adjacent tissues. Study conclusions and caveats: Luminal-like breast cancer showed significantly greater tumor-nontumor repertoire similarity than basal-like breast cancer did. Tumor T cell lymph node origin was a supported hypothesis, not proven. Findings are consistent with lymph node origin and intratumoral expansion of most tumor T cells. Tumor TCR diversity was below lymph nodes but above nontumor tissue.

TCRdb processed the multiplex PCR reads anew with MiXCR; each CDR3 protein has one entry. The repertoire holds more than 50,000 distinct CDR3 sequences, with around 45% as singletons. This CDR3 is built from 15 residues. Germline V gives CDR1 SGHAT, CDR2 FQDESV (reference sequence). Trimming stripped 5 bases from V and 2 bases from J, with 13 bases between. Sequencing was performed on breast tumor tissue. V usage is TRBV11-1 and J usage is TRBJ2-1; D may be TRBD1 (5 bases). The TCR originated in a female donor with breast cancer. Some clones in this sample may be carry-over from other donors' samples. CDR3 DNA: TGTGCCAGCAGCCCTGACAGATCTGCCTACAATGAGCAGTTCTTC. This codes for CASSPDRSAYNEQFF.